This T cell receptor beta chain is from a study of blood T cell repertoires in COVID-19. Study in general: Samples representing acute and convalescent COVID-19 were sourced from the United States, Italy and Spain.

J was trimmed by 1 base and V by 4 bases; bases with no gene match: 8. The CDR3 loop spans 16 amino acids. CDR1 and CDR2 (germline): SEHNR, FQNEAQ (reference sequence). The repertoire was sequenced with immunoSEQ multiplex PCR; TCRdb's copy has only in-frame clones and lacks some. The sample lists 300,000 to 400,000 clones, 80% to 90% occurring once. Sequencing used peripheral blood. This receptor was taken from a man aged 25 to 40 with COVID-19, enrolled during active disease. The rearrangement links TRBV7-9 to TRBJ1-1; 8 bases align to TRBD1. CDR3 sequence (DNA): TGTGCCAGCAGCTCACTTGGGACAGGAAAGAACACTGAAGCTTTCTTT. It translates to CASSSLGTGKNTEAFF.